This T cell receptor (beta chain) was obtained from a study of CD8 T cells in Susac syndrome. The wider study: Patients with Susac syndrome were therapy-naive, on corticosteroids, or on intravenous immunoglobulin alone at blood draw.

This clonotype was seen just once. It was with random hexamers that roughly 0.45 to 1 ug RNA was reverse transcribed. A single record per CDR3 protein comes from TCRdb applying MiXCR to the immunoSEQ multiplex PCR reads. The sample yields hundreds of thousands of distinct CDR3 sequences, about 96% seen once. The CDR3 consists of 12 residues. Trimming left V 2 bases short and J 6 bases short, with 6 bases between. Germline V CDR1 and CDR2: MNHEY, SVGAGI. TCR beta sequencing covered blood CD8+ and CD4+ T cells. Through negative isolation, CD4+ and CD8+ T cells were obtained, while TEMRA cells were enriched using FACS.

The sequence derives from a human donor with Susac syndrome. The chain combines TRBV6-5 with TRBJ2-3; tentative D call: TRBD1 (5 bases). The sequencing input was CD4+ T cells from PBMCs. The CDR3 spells CASSYKGDTQYF. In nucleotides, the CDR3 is TGTGCCAGCAGTTACAAGGGGGATACGCAGTATTTT.